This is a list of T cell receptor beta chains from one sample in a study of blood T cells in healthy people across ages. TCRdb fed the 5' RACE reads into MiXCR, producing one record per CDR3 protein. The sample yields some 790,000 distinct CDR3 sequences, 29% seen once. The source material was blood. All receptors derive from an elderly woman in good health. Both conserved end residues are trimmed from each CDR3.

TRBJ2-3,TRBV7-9,ASSPGGGATDTQY
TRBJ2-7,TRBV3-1,ASSRGRDIRTSGGVSYEQY
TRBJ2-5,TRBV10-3,AISDSGTSRREQY
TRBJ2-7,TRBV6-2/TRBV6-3,ASSYSNTWDRGDYEQY
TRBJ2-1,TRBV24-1,ATSGSERGVLSSYNEQF
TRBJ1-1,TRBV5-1,ASSTRQGSEAF
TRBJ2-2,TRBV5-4,ASRSGDPTGELF
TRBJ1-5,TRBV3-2,ASSPLKH
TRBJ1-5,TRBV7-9,ASSLPGRPQH
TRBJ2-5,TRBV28,ASTAGLETQY
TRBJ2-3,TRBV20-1,SARDMGGTDTQY
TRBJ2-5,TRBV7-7,ASSLAGRVTQY
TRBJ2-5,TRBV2,ASSSSGGFELKQETQY
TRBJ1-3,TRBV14,ASSQTRFSGNTIY
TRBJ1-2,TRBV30,AWSVSGVDYGYT
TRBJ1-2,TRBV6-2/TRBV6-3,ASSYAQENYGYT
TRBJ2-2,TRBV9,ASSVEGTVLGELF
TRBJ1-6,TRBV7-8,ASSLAGNSPLH
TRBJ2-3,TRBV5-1,ASSQTGLAGGDTQY
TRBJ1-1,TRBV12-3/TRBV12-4,ASSFGEYTEAF
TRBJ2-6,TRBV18,ASSLMTASGANVLT
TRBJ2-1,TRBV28,ASTGAGGQQF
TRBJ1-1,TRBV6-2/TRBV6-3,ASSPRTLSLANTEAF
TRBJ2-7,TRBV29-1,SGGHPYEQY
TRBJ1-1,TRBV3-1,VSSRSGTVPEAF
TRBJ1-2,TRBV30,AWSNFPTEGGSGYT
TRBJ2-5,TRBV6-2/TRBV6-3,ASRTGQRLKETQY
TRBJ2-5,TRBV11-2,ASSFVAGGQETQY
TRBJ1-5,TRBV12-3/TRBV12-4,ASSLGGTYGNQPQH